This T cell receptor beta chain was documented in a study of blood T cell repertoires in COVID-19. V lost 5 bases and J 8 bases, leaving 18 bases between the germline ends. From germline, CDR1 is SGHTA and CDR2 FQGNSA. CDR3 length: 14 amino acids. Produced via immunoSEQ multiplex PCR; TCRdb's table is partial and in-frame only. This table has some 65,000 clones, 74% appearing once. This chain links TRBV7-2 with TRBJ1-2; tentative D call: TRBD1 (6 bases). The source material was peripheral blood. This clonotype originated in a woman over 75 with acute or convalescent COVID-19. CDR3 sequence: CASSLGQSLGGYTF. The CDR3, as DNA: TGTGCCAGCAGCCTTGGACAGTCCCTCGGCGGCTACACCTTC.